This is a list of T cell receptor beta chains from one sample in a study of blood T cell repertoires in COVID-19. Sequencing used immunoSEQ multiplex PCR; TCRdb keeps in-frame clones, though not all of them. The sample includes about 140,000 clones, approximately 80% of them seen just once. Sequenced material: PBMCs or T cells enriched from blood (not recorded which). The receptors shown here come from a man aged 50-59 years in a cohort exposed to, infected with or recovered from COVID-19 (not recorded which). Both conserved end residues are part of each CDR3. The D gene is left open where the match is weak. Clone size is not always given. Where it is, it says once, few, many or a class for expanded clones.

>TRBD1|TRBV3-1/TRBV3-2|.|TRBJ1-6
TGTGCCAGCAGTCTAAGTCAGGGGGCGAGTAATTCACCCCTCCACTTT
CASSLSQGASNSPLHF
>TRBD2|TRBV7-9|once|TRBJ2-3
TGTGCCAGCAGCTCTAGCGGGAGTCCGGATACGCAGTATTTT
CASSSSGSPDTQYF
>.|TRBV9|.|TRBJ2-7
TGTGCCAGCAGCTCCCATGGGGGGGACACCTACGAGCAGTACTTC
CASSSHGGDTYEQYF
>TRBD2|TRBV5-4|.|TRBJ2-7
TGTGCCAGCAGCGTGGGACTAGCGGGGATCTACGAGCAGTACTTC
CASSVGLAGIYEQYF
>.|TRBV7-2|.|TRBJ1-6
TGTGCCAGCAGCTTAGGGGCTTATTCACCCCTCCACTTT
CASSLGAYSPLHF
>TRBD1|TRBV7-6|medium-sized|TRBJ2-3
TGTGCCAGCCAAGGACAGGGCGTTAGCACAGATACGCAGTATTTT
CASQGQGVSTDTQYF
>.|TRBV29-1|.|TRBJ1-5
TGCAGCGTGGGTGCGGGGGATCAGCCCCAGCATTTT
CSVGAGDQPQHF
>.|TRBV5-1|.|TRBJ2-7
TGCGCCAGCAGCTTGGACCTCGATAGGAGGGGCTACTCCTACGAGCAGTACTTC
CASSLDLDRRGYSYEQYF
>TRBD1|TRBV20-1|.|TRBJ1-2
TGCGGAGGGACAGGGATCTATGGCTACACCTTC
CGGTGIYGYTF
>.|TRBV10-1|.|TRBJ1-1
TGCGCCAGCAGTGCCGGGGGGGCAACTGAAGCTTTCTTT
CASSAGGATEAFF
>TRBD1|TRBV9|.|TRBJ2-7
TGTGCCAGCAGCGGGGACAGGGGGCCCTCCTACGAGCAGTACTTC
CASSGDRGPSYEQYF
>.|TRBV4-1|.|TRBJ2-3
TGCGCCAGCAGCCATGGGGGCAGCACAGATACGCAGTATTTT
CASSHGGSTDTQYF
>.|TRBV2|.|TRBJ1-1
TGTGCCAGCAGGGAGCACGGAGGATCGGCTTTCTTT
CASREHGGSAFF
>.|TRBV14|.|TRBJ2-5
TGTGCCAGCAGCCTCAGAAGGCCAGGGATAGAGACCCAGTACTTC
CASSLRRPGIETQYF
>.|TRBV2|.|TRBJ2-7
TGTGCCAGCAACAGGGTGAAATACGAGCAGTACTTC
CASNRVKYEQYF
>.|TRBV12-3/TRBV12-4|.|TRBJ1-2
TGTGCCAGCAGTTTCTTGAGTGGCTATGGCTACACCTTC
CASSFLSGYGYTF
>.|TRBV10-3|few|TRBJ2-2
TGTGCCATCAGTGATACAGGGAACACCGGGGAGCTGTTTTTT
CAISDTGNTGELFF
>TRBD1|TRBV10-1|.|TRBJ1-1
TGCGCCAGCAAGGGACAGGGGGCCACTGAAGCTTTCTTT
CASKGQGATEAFF
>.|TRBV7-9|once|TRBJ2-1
TGTGCCAGCAGCTCTTTTCAGGAAGGCTACACTGAGCAGTTCTTC
CASSSFQEGYTEQFF
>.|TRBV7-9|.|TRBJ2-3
TGTGCCAGCAGCTTCGCAGATACGCAGTATTTT
CASSFADTQYF